The entry below describes one T cell receptor beta chain. This record belongs to a study of OX40 agonist ivuxolimab in advanced cancers. Study-wide context: Patient treatment consisted of intravenous ivuxolimab administration every 2 weeks at 0.01 to 10 mg/kg. The study reported partial responses in three patients: one hepatocellular carcinoma, two cutaneous melanoma.

The repertoire was sequenced with immunoSEQ multiplex PCR; TCRdb's copy has only in-frame clones and lacks some. This sample has under 85,000 clones, with 90% to 95% found just once. The source was CD4+ or CD8+ T cells sorted from blood, collected in a trial of the OX40 agonist ivuxolimab. The clonotype was recovered from an adult with an advanced solid tumor such as melanoma, head and neck, liver or kidney cancer.

CDR3 sequence reads: CATSSLYSHSGANVLTF. Here the CDR3 DNA reads TGTGCCACCAGCAGCCTGTACAGCCACTCTGGGGCCAACGTCCTGACTTTC. V usage is TRBV15 and J usage is TRBJ2-6; D uncertain. The CDR3 consists of 17 residues. Germline V gives CDR1 LNHNV, CDR2 YYDKDF (reference sequence). Trimming removed 3 bases at V and 0 bases at J, with 12 bases between.